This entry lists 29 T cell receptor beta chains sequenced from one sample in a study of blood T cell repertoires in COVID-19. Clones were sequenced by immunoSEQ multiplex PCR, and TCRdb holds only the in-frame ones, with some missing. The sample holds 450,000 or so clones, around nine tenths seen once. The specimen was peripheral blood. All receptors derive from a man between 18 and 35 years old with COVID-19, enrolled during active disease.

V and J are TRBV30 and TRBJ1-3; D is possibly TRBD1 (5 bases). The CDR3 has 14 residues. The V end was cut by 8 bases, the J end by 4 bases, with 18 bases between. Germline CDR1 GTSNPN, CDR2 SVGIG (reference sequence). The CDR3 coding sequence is TGTGCCCAGGGTCCGGGGGGTACGGGAAACACCATATATTTT. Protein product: CAQGPGGTGNTIYF.

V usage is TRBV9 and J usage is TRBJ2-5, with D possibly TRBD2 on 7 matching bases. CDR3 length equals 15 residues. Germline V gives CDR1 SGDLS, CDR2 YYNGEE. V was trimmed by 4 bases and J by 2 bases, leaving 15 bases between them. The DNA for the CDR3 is TGTGCCAGCAGCCCAAGAGGGGGGGAGCAAGAGACCCAGTACTTC. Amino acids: CASSPRGGEQETQYF.

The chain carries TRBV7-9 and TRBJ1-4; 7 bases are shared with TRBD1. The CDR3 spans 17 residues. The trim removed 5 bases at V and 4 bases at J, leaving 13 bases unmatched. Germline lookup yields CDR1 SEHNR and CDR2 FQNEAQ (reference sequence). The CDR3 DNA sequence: TGTGCCAGCAGCCCACAACGGGACAGACCGAATAATGAAAAACTGTTTTTT. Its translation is CASSPQRDRPNNEKLFF.

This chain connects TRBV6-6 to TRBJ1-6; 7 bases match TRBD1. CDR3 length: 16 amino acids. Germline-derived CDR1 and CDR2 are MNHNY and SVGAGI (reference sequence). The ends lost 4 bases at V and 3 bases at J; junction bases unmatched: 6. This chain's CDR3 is CASSLYRGDYNSPLHF. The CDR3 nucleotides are TGTGCCAGCAGTTTATACAGGGGAGACTATAATTCACCCCTCCACTTT.

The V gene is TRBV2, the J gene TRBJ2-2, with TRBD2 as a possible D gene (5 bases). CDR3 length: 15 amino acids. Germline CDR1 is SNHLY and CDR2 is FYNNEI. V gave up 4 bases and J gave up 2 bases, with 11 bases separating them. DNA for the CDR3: TGTGCCAGCAGTGGCAGCGGAGCCAACACCGGGGAGCTGTTTTTT. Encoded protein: CASSGSGANTGELFF.

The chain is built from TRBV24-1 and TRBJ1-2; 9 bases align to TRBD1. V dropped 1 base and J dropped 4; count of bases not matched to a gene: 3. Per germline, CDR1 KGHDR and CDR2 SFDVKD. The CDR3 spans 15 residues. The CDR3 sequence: CATSDLTGGSYGYTF. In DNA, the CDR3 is TGTGCCACCAGTGATTTAACAGGGGGCAGCTATGGCTACACCTTC.

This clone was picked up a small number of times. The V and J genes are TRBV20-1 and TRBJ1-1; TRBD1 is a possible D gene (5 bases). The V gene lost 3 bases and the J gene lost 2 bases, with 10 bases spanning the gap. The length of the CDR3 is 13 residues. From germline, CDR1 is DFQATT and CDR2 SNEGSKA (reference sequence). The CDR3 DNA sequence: TGCAGTGCTAGTATAGGGGTTAACACTGAAGCTTTCTTT. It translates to CSASIGVNTEAFF.

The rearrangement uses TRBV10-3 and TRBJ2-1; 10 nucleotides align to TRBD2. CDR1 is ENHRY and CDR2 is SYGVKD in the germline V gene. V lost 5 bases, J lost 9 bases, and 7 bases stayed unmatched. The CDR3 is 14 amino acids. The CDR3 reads CAISRLAGETEQFF. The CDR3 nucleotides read TGTGCCATCAGTAGGCTAGCGGGAGAGACTGAGCAGTTCTTC.

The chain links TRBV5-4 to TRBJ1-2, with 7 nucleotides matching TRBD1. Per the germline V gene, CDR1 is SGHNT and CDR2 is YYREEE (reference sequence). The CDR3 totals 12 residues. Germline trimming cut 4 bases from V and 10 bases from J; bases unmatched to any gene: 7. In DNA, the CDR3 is TGTGCCAGCAGCCCGAGACAGGGTCTCTACACCTTC. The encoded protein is CASSPRQGLYTF.

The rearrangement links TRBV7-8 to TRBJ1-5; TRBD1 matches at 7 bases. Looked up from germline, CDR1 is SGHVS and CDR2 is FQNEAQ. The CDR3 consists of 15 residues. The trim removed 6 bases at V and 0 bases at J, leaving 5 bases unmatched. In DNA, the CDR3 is TGTGCCAGCAGTTCACAGGGGTATAGCAATCAGCCCCAGCATTTT. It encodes CASSSQGYSNQPQHF.

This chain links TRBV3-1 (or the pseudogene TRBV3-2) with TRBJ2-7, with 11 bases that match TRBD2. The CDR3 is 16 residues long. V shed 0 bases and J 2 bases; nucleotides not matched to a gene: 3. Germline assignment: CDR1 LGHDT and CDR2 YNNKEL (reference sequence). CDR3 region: CASSQDILAGAYEQYF. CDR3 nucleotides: TGTGCCAGCAGCCAAGATATACTAGCGGGGGCCTACGAGCAGTACTTC.

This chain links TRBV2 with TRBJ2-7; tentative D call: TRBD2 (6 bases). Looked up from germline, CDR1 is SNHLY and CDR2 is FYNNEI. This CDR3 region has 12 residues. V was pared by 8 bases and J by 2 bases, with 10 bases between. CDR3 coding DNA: TGTGCCAGCGGGGGGTCGCCCTACGAGCAGTACTTC. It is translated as CASGGSPYEQYF.

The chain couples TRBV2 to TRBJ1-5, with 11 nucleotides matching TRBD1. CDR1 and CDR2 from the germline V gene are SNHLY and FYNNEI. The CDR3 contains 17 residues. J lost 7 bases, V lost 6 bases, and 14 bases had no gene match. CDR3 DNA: TGTGCCAGCAGCCCCCAGGTGGGGACAGGGGGAGGGCAGCCCCAGCATTTT. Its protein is CASSPQVGTGGGQPQHF.

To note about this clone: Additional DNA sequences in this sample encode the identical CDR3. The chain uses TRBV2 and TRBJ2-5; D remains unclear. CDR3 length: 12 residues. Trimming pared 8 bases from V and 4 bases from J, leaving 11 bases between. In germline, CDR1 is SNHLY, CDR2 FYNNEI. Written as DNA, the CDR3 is TGTGCCAGCTCCGACCGAGGAGAGACCCAGTACTTC. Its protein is CASSDRGETQYF.

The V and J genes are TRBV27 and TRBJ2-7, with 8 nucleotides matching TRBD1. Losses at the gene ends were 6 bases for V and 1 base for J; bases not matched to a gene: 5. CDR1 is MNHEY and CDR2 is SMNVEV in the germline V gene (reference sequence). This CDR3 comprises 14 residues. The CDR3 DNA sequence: TGTGCCAGCAGCCCAGGGGGCGCTTCCTACGAGCAGTACTTC. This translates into CASSPGGASYEQYF.

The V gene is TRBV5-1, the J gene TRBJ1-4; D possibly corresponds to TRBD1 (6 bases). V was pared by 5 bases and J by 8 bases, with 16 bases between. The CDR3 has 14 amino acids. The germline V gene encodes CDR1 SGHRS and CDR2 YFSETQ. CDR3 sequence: CASRPGERDEKLFF. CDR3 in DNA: TGCGCCAGCAGGCCAGGGGAGAGGGACGAAAAACTGTTTTTT.

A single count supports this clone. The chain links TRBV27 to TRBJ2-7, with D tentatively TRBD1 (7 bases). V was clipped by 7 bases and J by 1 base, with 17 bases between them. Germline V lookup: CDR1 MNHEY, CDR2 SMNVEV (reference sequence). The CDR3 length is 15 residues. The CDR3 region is CASTFRQGGSYEQYF. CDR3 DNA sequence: TGTGCCAGCACTTTTCGGCAGGGGGGATCCTACGAGCAGTACTTC.

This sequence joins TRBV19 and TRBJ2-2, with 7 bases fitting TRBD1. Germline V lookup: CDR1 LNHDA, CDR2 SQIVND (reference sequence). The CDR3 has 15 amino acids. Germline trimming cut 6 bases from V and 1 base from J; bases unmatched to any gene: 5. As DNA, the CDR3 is TGTGCCAGTAGCCTCGGGACAGTGAACACCGGGGAGCTGTTTTTT. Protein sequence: CASSLGTVNTGELFF.

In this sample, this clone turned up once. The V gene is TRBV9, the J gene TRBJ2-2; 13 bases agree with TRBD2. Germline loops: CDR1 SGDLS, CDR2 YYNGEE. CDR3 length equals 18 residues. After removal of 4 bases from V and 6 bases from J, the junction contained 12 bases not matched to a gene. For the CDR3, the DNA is TGTGCCAGCAGCCCCCGGACTAGCGGGAGAATTTTGGCCGGGGAGCTGTTTTTT. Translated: CASSPRTSGRILAGELFF.

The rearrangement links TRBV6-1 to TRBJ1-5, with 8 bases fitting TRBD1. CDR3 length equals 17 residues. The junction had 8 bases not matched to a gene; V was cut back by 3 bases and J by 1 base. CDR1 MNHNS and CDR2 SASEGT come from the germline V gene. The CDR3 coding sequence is TGTGCCAGCAGTGACCCAGGGGGCCGGGGGAGCAATCAGCCCCAGCATTTT. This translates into CASSDPGGRGSNQPQHF.

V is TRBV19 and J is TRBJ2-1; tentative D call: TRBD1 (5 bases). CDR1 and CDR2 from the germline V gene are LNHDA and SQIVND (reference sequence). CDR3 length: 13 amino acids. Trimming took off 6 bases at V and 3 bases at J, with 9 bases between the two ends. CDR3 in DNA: TGTGCCAGTAGATCAGGGAACTACAATGAGCAGTTCTTC. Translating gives CASRSGNYNEQFF.

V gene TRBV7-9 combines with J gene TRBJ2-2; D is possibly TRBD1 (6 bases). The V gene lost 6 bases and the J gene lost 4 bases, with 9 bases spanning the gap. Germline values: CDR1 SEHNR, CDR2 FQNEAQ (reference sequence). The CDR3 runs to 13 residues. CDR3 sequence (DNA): TGTGCCAGCAGGGAACAGGGCACCGGGGAGCTGTTTTTT. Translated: CASREQGTGELFF. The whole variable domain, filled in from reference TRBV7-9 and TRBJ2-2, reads DTGVSQNPRHKITKRGQNVTFRCDPISEHNRLYWYRQTLGQGPEFLTYFQNEAQLEKSRLLSDRFSAERPKGSFSTLEIQRTEQGDSAMYLCASREQGTGELFFGEGSRLTVL.

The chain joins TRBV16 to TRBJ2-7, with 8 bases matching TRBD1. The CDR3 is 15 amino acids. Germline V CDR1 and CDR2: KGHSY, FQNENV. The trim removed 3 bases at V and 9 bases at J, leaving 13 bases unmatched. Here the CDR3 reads CASSHPAAGQGGQYF. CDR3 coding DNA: TGTGCCAGCAGCCACCCCGCGGCTGGACAGGGAGGGCAGTACTTC.

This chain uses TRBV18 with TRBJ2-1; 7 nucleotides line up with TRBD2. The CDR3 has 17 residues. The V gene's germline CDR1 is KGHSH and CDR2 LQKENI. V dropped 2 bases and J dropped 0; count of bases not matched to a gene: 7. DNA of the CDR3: TGTGCCAGCTCACCATCCATAGCGGGCAGCTCCTACAATGAGCAGTTCTTC. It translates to CASSPSIAGSSYNEQFF.

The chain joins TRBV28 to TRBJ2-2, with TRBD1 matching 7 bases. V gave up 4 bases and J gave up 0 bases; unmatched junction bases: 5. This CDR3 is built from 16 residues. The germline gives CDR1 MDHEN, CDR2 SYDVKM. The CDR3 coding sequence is TGTGCCAGCAGTTCAGGACAGGCCGCGAACACCGGGGAGCTGTTTTTT. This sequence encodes CASSSGQAANTGELFF.

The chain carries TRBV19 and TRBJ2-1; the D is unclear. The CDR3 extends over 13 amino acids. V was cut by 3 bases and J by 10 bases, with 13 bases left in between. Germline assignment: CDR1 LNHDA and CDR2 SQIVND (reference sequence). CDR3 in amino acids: CASSMRYRGEQFF. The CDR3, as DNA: TGTGCCAGTAGTATGCGGTACCGAGGCGAGCAGTTCTTC.

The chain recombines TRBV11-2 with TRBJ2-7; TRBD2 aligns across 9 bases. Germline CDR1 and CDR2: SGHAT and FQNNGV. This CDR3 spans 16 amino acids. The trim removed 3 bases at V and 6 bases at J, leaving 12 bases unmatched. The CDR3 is CASSFGGGANSGEQYF. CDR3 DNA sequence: TGTGCCAGCAGCTTTGGCGGGGGGGCCAATTCCGGCGAGCAGTACTTC.

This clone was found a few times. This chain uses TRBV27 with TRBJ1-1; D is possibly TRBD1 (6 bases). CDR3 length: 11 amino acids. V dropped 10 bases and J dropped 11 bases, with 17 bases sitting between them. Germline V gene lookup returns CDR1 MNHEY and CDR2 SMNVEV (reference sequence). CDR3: CATRGIGRAFF. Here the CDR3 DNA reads TGTGCCACCAGGGGTATTGGGAGGGCTTTCTTT.

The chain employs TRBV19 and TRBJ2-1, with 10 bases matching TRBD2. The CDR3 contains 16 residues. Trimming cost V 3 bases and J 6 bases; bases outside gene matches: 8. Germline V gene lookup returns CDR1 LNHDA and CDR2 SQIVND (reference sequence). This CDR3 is CASSMTGTSESNEQFF. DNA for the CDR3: TGTGCCAGTAGTATGACCGGGACTAGCGAGAGCAATGAGCAGTTCTTC.